This T cell receptor beta chain is from a study of cytomegalovirus exposure and HLA in healthy donors. Study summary: Prior work identified 120 million or so unique TCR beta sequences in some 200 million T cells. General study results and limits: Exclusion applied to some V segments, including TRBV6-2 and TRBV6-3, as they were indistinguishable.

Note on this clone: The antigen is unknown.

The V end lost 0 bases, the J end lost 2 bases, and 8 bases lay between the germline ends. Germline CDR1 and CDR2: SNHLY and FYNNEI. This CDR3 has 15 residues. This PCR relied on a set of 60 Vbeta primers and 13 Jbeta primers. The protocol was immunoSEQ multiplex PCR, while the TCRdb copy is restricted to in-frame clones and leaves out a portion. This sample carries some 160,000 clones, roughly 70% of them seen once, and the ten largest clones take 5.4%. The chain employs TRBV2 and TRBJ1-3; D is unclear. This clonotype was obtained from a woman aged 18-35 years in good health and CMV-seropositive. The sequenced sample consisted of PBMCs. The CDR3 protein is CASSEAVAAGNTIYF. The DNA of the CDR3 is TGTGCCAGCAGTGAAGCTGTGGCGGCTGGAAACACCATATATTTT.